This T cell receptor (beta chain) appears in the sequencing data of a study of T-cell memory formation after mild COVID-19. Findings and limits, study-wide: The study detected some responding clones in pre-infection memory, suggesting cross-reactive memory joined. CD4+ bias marked clones expanding day 15 to 37, unlike balanced contracting clones.

CDR3 length: 13 residues. The V segment lost 5 bases and the J segment 1 base; nucleotides outside the gene matches: 1. Per the germline V gene, CDR1 is SGHTA and CDR2 is FQGNSA. This clonotype was seen more than once but under ten times. The antigen remains unidentified. 5'RACE primed from the constant segment yielded TCR alpha and TCR beta cDNA libraries bearing sample barcodes and UMIs. TCRdb reprocessed the 5' RACE reads with MiXCR, giving one entry per CDR3 protein. Of hundreds of thousands of distinct CDR3 sequences listed, 28% are singletons. This chain connects TRBV7-2 to TRBJ1-1, with 7 bases identical to TRBD1. The TCR was taken from an adult woman who had mild COVID-19 (a few samples of this study predate the infection). Cell type and time point are not known. Sequenced input: PBMCs or a T cell subset sorted from them (not recorded which). The CDR3 DNA sequence: TGTGCCAGCAGCCGGGACAGGAACACTGAAGCTTTCTTT. This encodes CASSRDRNTEAFF.